The rows below give T cell receptor beta chains drawn from one sample of a study of shared clonotypes between healthy human individuals. Repertoires were generated with immunoSEQ multiplex PCR, while TCRdb's copy carries only in-frame clones and drops some. The sample consists of some 1.5 million clones, nearly 99% of them appearing once. The sequenced sample consisted of naive CD4+ T cells sorted from blood. Receptor source: a man aged 25 to 40 in good health. Both conserved end residues are part of each CDR3. A D gene is named only where the DNA matches it firmly. Only part of the rows carry a size: once, few, many, or a class if the clone is expanded.

v_gene	j_gene	d_gene	abundance	CDR3nt	CDR3aa
TRBV21-1	TRBJ1-1	.	.	TGTGCCAGCAGCAAACCTCAGCAAGAATCGGGACAGTTACCACCTAACACTGAAGCTTTCTTT	CASSKPQQESGQLPPNTEAFF
TRBV5-1	TRBJ2-7	TRBD1	.	TGCGCCAGCACTAATATGGGACAGGGGACTGGTGAGCAGTACTTC	CASTNMGQGTGEQYF
TRBV28	TRBJ2-2	TRBD2	once	TGTGCCAGCAGTTTAGACGTAGCGGGAGCCTTTGACACCGGGGAGCTGTTTTTT	CASSLDVAGAFDTGELFF
TRBV5-5	TRBJ1-1	.	.	TGTGCCAGCAGCGCGGGACTTACAGGATGGTTGAACACTGAAGCTTTCTTT	CASSAGLTGWLNTEAFF
TRBV5-5	TRBJ1-2	TRBD1	.	TGTGCCAGCAGCACAACCGACAGGGCCGGCGGCTACACCTTC	CASSTTDRAGGYTF
TRBV5-1	TRBJ2-7	.	.	TGCGCCAGCAGCCAGGACACTTCCTACGAGCAGTACTTC	CASSQDTSYEQYF
TRBV7-6	TRBJ2-2	.	once	TGTGCCAGCAGCTTACGAGGAGTCTCTCGATTTTTGAGCACCGGGGAGCTGTTTTTT	CASSLRGVSRFLSTGELFF
TRBV5-5	TRBJ2-1	TRBD2	.	TGTGCCAGCAGCTCCCCGGGACTACATAACAATGAGCAGTTCTTC	CASSSPGLHNNEQFF
TRBV6-1	TRBJ1-1	.	.	TGTGCCAGCAGTGAAGGGACGGTTTCTTCTGAAGCTTTCTTT	CASSEGTVSSEAFF
TRBV18	TRBJ2-7	.	.	TGTGCCAGCTCCTCCGGTGGAGGGCCGGTAGGGAACGAGCAGTACTTC	CASSSGGGPVGNEQYF
TRBV28	TRBJ2-3	.	.	TGTGCCAGCGAACGGGATACGGTAGATACGCAGTATTTT	CASERDTVDTQYF
TRBV9	TRBJ2-1	TRBD2	.	TGTGCCAGCAGCGGGGAGCGGGAGGTTCTCAATGAGCAGTTCTTC	CASSGEREVLNEQFF
TRBV9	TRBJ2-2	.	.	TGTGCCAGCAGCGTAGTAGGTTCCAACACCGGGGAGCTGTTTTTT	CASSVVGSNTGELFF
TRBV6-6	TRBJ1-5	.	.	TGTGCCAGCAGTTACCGGGGCAATCAGCCCCAGCATTTT	CASSYRGNQPQHF
TRBV5-8	TRBJ1-5	.	.	TGTGCCAGCAGCTTGGTGCGGGCCGAATCAGGGCAGCCCCAGCATTTT	CASSLVRAESGQPQHF
TRBV7-9	TRBJ2-7	.	once	TGTGCCAGCAGCTTAGTAAGCGAGGGGGAAGAGCAGTACTTC	CASSLVSEGEEQYF
TRBV29-1	TRBJ2-5	.	.	TGCAGCTATGACGGGGACCACCTGAGGGTAGAGACCCAGTACTTC	CSYDGDHLRVETQYF
TRBV7-3	TRBJ2-7	.	.	TGTGCCAGCAGCCCCCGCGGACAGTTTCCCTACGAGCAGTACTTC	CASSPRGQFPYEQYF
TRBV18	TRBJ2-5	.	.	TGTGCCAGCTCACCTCTCGGGCAAGAGACCCAGTACTTC	CASSPLGQETQYF
TRBV7-2	TRBJ2-1	TRBD1	.	TGTGCCAGCAGCTTGGACCAGACAGGGAACGAGCAGTTCTTC	CASSLDQTGNEQFF
TRBV2	TRBJ2-2	TRBD2	once	TGTGCCAGCAGTGAAGCTGGGGTACTAGCGGGAGTTTCCGGGGAGCTGTTTTTT	CASSEAGVLAGVSGELFF
TRBV9	TRBJ1-3	TRBD1	once	TGTGCCAGCAGCGCGGAGTGGGGACAGAACTCTGGAAACACCATATATTTT	CASSAEWGQNSGNTIYF
TRBV15	TRBJ2-3	TRBD2	.	TGTGCCACCAGCAGAGATCCGGCGGGAGAAACAGATACGCAGTATTTT	CATSRDPAGETDTQYF
TRBV11-2	TRBJ2-4	TRBD1	.	TGTGCCAGCAGCTTATTGGGACAGGGGTACATTCAGTACTTC	CASSLLGQGYIQYF
TRBV2	TRBJ2-1	.	once	TGTGCCAGCAGTCGCTCGCCCAATGAGCAGTTCTTC	CASSRSPNEQFF
TRBV2	TRBJ2-3	TRBD1	.	TGTGCCAACCGACTATCCGGGACAGGCTTTACAGATACGCAGTATTTT	CANRLSGTGFTDTQYF
TRBV20-1	TRBJ1-2	.	few	TGCAGTGCTAGACTTGGCTACACCTTC	CSARLGYTF
TRBV18	TRBJ1-2	TRBD1	.	TGTGCCAGCTCCCCAACAGGGGGTGGCTACACCTTC	CASSPTGGGYTF
TRBV12-5	TRBJ2-3	TRBD2	.	TGTGCTAGTGGTTCGGGACTAGCGGGAGCGGGTCCAGATACGCAGTATTTT	CASGSGLAGAGPDTQYF
TRBV28	TRBJ2-5	TRBD2	.	TGTGCCAGCAGTTTACTAGCGGGACGGGTGGAGACCCAGTACTTC	CASSLLAGRVETQYF
TRBV2	TRBJ1-5	.	.	TGTGCCAGCAAGGGGGACTTCAATCAGCCCCAGCATTTT	CASKGDFNQPQHF
TRBV28	TRBJ2-1	TRBD2	.	TGTGCCAGCAGTTTGGGAGGGTGGACTATCAATGAGCAGTTCTTC	CASSLGGWTINEQFF
TRBV5-8	TRBJ1-5	.	.	TGTGCCAGCAGCCCCTCTACAGGGCGCAATCAGCCCCAGCATTTT	CASSPSTGRNQPQHF
TRBV4-3	TRBJ2-2	TRBD2	once	TGCGCCAGCAGCCAAGCTGTCGGCGGCGGGAGGGGGATCGGGGAGCTGTTTTTT	CASSQAVGGGRGIGELFF
TRBV9	TRBJ2-7	TRBD2	.	TGTGCCAGCAGCAGAACCCAAGGGAGGGGAGCAGACGAGCAGTACTTC	CASSRTQGRGADEQYF
TRBV7-2	TRBJ2-7	.	.	TGTGCCAGCAGCTTAGCCCCTGGGGGAGGCTACGAGCAGTACTTC	CASSLAPGGGYEQYF
TRBV6-6	TRBJ2-7	.	.	TGTGCCAGCAGTTATGAGGGGTTGCCCTACGAGCAGTACTTC	CASSYEGLPYEQYF
TRBV5-4	TRBJ2-1	TRBD2	.	TGTGCCAGCAGCCGGGGGGATGAGCAGTTCTTC	CASSRGDEQFF
TRBV4-1	TRBJ2-3	TRBD2	.	TGCGCCAGCAGCCAAGTCCAAGCGGGAGTTGTCACAGATACGCAGTATTTT	CASSQVQAGVVTDTQYF
TRBV28	TRBJ2-1	TRBD1	.	TGTGCCAGCAGCCAAGCACAGGGGCTATACAATGAGCAGTTCTTC	CASSQAQGLYNEQFF
TRBV11-2	TRBJ1-1	.	.	TGTGCCAGCAGCTTAGGAGGGGGGCAGGGGACTGAAGCTTTCTTT	CASSLGGGQGTEAFF
TRBV5-6	TRBJ2-1	.	.	TGTGCCAGCAGCTTGAAGGGGTGGCTGCTGGGGAACAATGAGCAGTTCTTC	CASSLKGWLLGNNEQFF
TRBV30	TRBJ1-5	.	.	TGTGCCTGGAGTGTAAGGGTACGGAGCAATCAGCCCCAGCATTTT	CAWSVRVRSNQPQHF
TRBV6-5	TRBJ2-5	.	.	TGTGCCAGCAGTTACCTCAGGGGGGATCAAGAGACCCAGTACTTC	CASSYLRGDQETQYF
TRBV19	TRBJ1-2	.	.	TGTGCCAGTAAACAAGACATGCTCTATGGCTACACCTTC	CASKQDMLYGYTF
TRBV6-5	TRBJ1-2	.	.	TGTGCCAGCAGTGCCCCGGGGAGGGGCTATGGCTACACCTTC	CASSAPGRGYGYTF
TRBV6-1	TRBJ1-2	.	.	TGTGCCAGCAGTGAAGCAAGGGTTTCGATCTATGGCTACACCTTC	CASSEARVSIYGYTF
TRBV5-6	TRBJ2-7	.	.	TGTGCCAGCAGCTTATCTACGTGGGAGCAGTACTTC	CASSLSTWEQYF
TRBV9	TRBJ1-2	.	.	TGTGCCAGCAGCGACAGGGTTTATGGCTACACCTTC	CASSDRVYGYTF
TRBV6-1	TRBJ2-7	TRBD2	.	TGTGCCAGCAGAGGAGCGGGGGAGCAGTACTTC	CASRGAGEQYF
TRBV6-1	TRBJ2-2	TRBD2	.	TGTGCCAGCAGTTTTAGCGGGACCGGGGAGCTGTTTTTT	CASSFSGTGELFF
TRBV10-1	TRBJ2-1	.	.	TGCGCCAGCAGTGAGTCTTCGGGGCTTGGGACCTACAATGAGCAGTTCTTC	CASSESSGLGTYNEQFF
TRBV5-1	TRBJ2-3	TRBD2	.	TGCGCCAGCAGCTTGGAAACTAGCGGGAGAGATACGCAGTATTTT	CASSLETSGRDTQYF
TRBV5-8	TRBJ1-5	.	.	TGTGCCAGCAGCTTGGTGGGGGCCGATCAGCCCCAGCATTTT	CASSLVGADQPQHF
TRBV30	TRBJ1-4	.	.	TGTGCCTGGGCGTGGGGCGGACATTCTAATGAAAAACTGTTTTTT	CAWAWGGHSNEKLFF